This T cell receptor (beta chain) is drawn from a study of cytomegalovirus exposure and HLA in healthy donors. Assay: immunoSEQ multiplex PCR; the TCRdb copy retains only in-frame clones and omits some. The sample has about 98,000 clones; 87% are singletons. The CDR3 contains 13 residues. Trimming pared 4 bases from V and 3 bases from J, leaving 10 bases between. Germline V gene lookup returns CDR1 SNHLY and CDR2 FYNNEI. This receptor was taken from a man between 18 and 29 years old in good health and CMV-seropositive. This rearrangement joins TRBV2 to TRBJ2-7; D gene uncertain. What was sequenced was PBMCs. CDR3 coding DNA: TGTGCCAGCAGTGTCGTCAGTTACTACGAGCAGTACTTC. It yields the protein CASSVVSYYEQYF.